Listed below are T cell receptor beta chains from one sample, sequenced in a study of tumor-infiltrating lymphocytes in primary liver carcinoma. MiXCR, applied by TCRdb to the multiplex PCR reads, yields one record per CDR3 protein. The sample shows 50,000 to 70,000 distinct CDR3 sequences, 55% to 75% of them seen only once. Sequencing was done on a sample of liver tumor tissue from sampling region 2. The receptors were sampled from a man in his forties with primary liver carcinoma and hepatitis B virus infection. Both conserved end residues are part of each CDR3. Fields, in order: CDR3 protein, CDR3 DNA, D gene, J gene, clone size, V gene, CDR3 length. A D gene is named only where the DNA matches it firmly. A row's size may be missing; if present it is once, few, many or a size class.

CDR3aa: CASSSPGTSGGYQVIQYF
CDR3nt: TGTGCCAGCAGCTCACCGGGGACTAGCGGAGGGTACCAAGTGATCCAGTACTTC
d_gene: TRBD2
j_gene: TRBJ2-5
abundance: -
v_gene: TRBV7-9
len: 18

CDR3aa: CSGQTGADEQYF
CDR3nt: TGCAGCGGCCAGACAGGGGCCGATGAGCAGTACTTC
d_gene: TRBD1
j_gene: TRBJ2-7
abundance: -
v_gene: TRBV29-1
len: 12

CDR3aa: CANSSTRGETQYF
CDR3nt: TGTGCCAACAGCAGTACTAGAGGCGAGACCCAGTATTTC
d_gene: -
j_gene: TRBJ2-5
abundance: -
v_gene: TRBV11-1
len: 13

CDR3aa: CATMGTEGGNTGDLFF
CDR3nt: TGTGCCACCATGGGGACAGAAGGTGGGAACACCGGGGACCTGTTTTTT
d_gene: TRBD1
j_gene: TRBJ2-2
abundance: -
v_gene: TRBV10-3
len: 16

CDR3aa: CASGPPTRNEQFF
CDR3nt: TGTGCCAGCGGCCCTCCGACTAGAAATGAGCAGTTCTTC
d_gene: -
j_gene: TRBJ2-1
abundance: -
v_gene: TRBV7-3
len: 13

CDR3aa: CANRFEGGTHYF
CDR3nt: TGTGCCAACAGGTTTGAGGGGGGGACCCACTACTTC
d_gene: -
j_gene: TRBJ2-5
abundance: -
v_gene: TRBV11-2
len: 12

CDR3aa: CTSTDGGRKSYNEQFF
CDR3nt: TGTACCAGCACTGATGGCGGGCGCAAATCCTACAATGAGCAGTTCTTC
d_gene: -
j_gene: TRBJ2-1
abundance: -
v_gene: TRBV6-5
len: 16

CDR3aa: CASIQEHGTDTQYF
CDR3nt: TGCGCCAGCATCCAAGAACACGGCACAGATACGCAGTATTTT
d_gene: -
j_gene: TRBJ2-3
abundance: once
v_gene: TRBV4-3
len: 14

CDR3aa: CASSQDGSGRGANVLTF
CDR3nt: TGCGCCAGCAGCCAAGATGGGTCAGGGCGCGGGGCCAACGTCCTGACTTTC
d_gene: -
j_gene: TRBJ2-6
abundance: -
v_gene: TRBV4-3
len: 17

CDR3aa: CASSHDSGGAWYTWELFF
CDR3nt: TGCGCCAGCAGCCATGACAGCGGGGGGGCGTGGTACACCTGGGAACTGTTTTTT
d_gene: TRBD2
j_gene: TRBJ2-2
abundance: -
v_gene: TRBV4-1
len: 18

CDR3aa: CASSQEAGQGAGELFF
CDR3nt: TGCGCCAGCAGCCAAGAAGCGGGACAGGGCGCCGGGGAGCTGTTTTTT
d_gene: TRBD1
j_gene: TRBJ2-2
abundance: few
v_gene: TRBV4-1
len: 16

CDR3aa: CASGPGLGNVQFF
CDR3nt: TGTGCCAGCGGCCCTGGTTTAGGCAATGTACAGTTCTTC
d_gene: -
j_gene: TRBJ2-1
abundance: -
v_gene: TRBV11-1
len: 13

CDR3aa: CISSLLGGSGRINEQFF
CDR3nt: TGTATCAGCAGCTTGTTAGGGGGTAGCGGGAGAATCAATGAGCAGTTCTTC
d_gene: TRBD2
j_gene: TRBJ2-1
abundance: -
v_gene: TRBV7-8
len: 17

CDR3aa: CASGQGLGETHYF
CDR3nt: TGCGCCAGCGGCCAAGGGTTGGGAGAGACCCACTACTTC
d_gene: -
j_gene: TRBJ2-5
abundance: -
v_gene: TRBV4-3
len: 13

CDR3aa: CASSLNGRSSTDTQYF
CDR3nt: TGCGCCAGCAGCTTGAACGGCCGTTCTAGCACAGATACGCAGTATTTT
d_gene: -
j_gene: TRBJ2-3
abundance: few
v_gene: TRBV5-1
len: 16

CDR3aa: CSIDGLQYGASDYTF
CDR3nt: TGCAGCATTGATGGACTTCAATACGGGGCGAGTGACTACACCTTC
d_gene: -
j_gene: TRBJ1-2
abundance: once
v_gene: TRBV29-1
len: 15

CDR3aa: CASSQEARRTYEQYF
CDR3nt: TGTGCCAGCAGCCAAGAGGCAAGGAGAACCTACGAGCAGTACTTC
d_gene: -
j_gene: TRBJ2-7
abundance: -
v_gene: TRBV11-2
len: 15

CDR3aa: CASSLTGEYKEQFF
CDR3nt: TGTGCCAGCAGCTTAACGGGGGAGTACAAAGAGCAGTTCTTC
d_gene: -
j_gene: TRBJ2-1
abundance: -
v_gene: TRBV13
len: 14